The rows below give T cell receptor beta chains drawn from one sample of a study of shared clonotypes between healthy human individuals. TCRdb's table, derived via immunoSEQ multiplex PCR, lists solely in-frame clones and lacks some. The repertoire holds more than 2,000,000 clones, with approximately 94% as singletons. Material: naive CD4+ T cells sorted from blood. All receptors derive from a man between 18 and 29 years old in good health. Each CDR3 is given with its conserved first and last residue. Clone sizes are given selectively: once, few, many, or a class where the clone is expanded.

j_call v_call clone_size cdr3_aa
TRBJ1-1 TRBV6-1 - CASSEMGAGNTEAFF
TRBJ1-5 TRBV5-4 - CASGVWNQPQHF
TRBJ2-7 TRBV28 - CASSWGQGAYEQYF
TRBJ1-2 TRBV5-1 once CASSLEPRGNYGYTF
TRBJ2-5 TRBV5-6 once CASSHSDRGRLETQYF
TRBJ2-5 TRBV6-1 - CASMRWYQETQYF
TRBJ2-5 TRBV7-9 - CASEGGGGETQYF
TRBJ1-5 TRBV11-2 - CASSLGHRGPLLRNQPQHF
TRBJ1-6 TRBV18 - CASSPLADSPLHF
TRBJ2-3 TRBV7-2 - CASSPTGTGFYTQYF
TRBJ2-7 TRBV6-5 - CASSYSYRVPYEQYF
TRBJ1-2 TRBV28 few CASRTGSLGYTF
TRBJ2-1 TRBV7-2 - CASSLEIGRTYNEQFF
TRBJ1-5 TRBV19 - CASSTMTGTGSIQPQHF
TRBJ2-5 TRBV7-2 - CASSLVPARTQYF
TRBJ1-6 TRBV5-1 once CASSLARLLGSYNSPLHF
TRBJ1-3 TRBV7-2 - CASSRAGRTNSGNTIYF
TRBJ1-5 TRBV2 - CASLKEQGIQQPQHF
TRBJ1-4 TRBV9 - CASSPQSGASNEKLFF
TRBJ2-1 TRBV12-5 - CASGQGTSVTSEQFF
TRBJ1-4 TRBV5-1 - CASSRTGSTNEKLFF
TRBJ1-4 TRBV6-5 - CASCWAAPSTNEKLFF
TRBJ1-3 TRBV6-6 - CASTQLLGAGNTIYF
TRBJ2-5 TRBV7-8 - CASSGTGGVVETQYF
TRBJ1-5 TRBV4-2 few CASSQDGQGNQPQHF
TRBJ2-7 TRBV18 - CASSLKEGPGEQYF
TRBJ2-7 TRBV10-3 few CAIWTGLNEQYF
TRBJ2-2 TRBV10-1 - CASSEAGQTGELFF
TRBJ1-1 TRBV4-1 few CASSPLGRAAGGAFF
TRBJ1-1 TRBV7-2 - CASSLVGSMNTEAFF
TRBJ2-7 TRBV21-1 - CASSPSETYEQYF
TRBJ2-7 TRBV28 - CASSARGTGHYEQYF
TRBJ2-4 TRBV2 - CASSERTVFWYF
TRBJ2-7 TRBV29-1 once CSVASGPYEQYF
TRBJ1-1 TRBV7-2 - CASSLKGGGNTEAFF
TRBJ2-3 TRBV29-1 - CSVGTDRGRGDTQYF
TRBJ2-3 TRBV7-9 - CASSSDRGPRADTQYF
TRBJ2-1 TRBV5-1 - CASSLGPSGTWQFF
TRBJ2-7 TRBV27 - CASLRSGGGYEQYF
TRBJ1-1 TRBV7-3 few CASSSQADTEAFF
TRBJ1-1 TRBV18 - CASSLGTGVGMNTEAFF
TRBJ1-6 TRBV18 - CASSLDRAGSPPHF
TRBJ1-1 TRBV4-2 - CASSQEVDMNTEAFF
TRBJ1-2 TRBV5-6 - CASSRWTGGYTF
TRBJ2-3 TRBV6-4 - CASSGAGAGDTQYF
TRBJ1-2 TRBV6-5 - CASSPSNYGYTF